The following is a T cell receptor beta chain sequence with its context. V lost 6 bases, J lost 10 bases, and 25 bases lay in between. This CDR3 is 16 amino acids long. Germline-derived CDR1 and CDR2 are MNHEY and SMNVEV (reference sequence). This sample is drawn from a study of blood T cells in healthy people across ages. It was with a sample-barcoded 5' primer and a J-beta primer mix that a second PCR of roughly 7 to 11 cycles was run. TCRdb re-called the 5' RACE reads with MiXCR, one entry per CDR3 protein. The sample carries about 1,600,000 distinct CDR3 sequences, around 42% recorded once. This sequence joins TRBV27 and TRBJ2-1; tentatively, D is TRBD1 (7 bases). The sequence derives from a woman aged 18-29 years in good health. The source material was blood. CDR3 sequence reads: CASRPQGGQNLYEQFF. DNA of the CDR3: TGTGCCAGCAGACCCCAGGGGGGACAGAACCTATACGAGCAGTTCTTC.